This T cell receptor (beta chain) was sequenced during a study of blood T cell repertoires in COVID-19. Some clones are missing from TCRdb's copy, which holds only in-frame ones; the method was immunoSEQ multiplex PCR. The sample yields about 200,000 clones, approximately 85% seen once. The germline CDR1 and CDR2 sequences are SGHRS and YFSETQ. CDR3 length equals 13 residues. Trimming shortened V by 2 bases and J by 2 bases, and 8 bases separated the two germline ends. In its sample, this clone was seen once. V usage is TRBV5-1 and J usage is TRBJ2-7; tentative D call: TRBD1 (6 bases). The sequenced material came from PBMCs or T cells enriched from blood (not recorded which). This clonotype originated in a man aged 35 to 55 with acute COVID-19. Here the CDR3 reads CASSFRDTYEQYF. For the CDR3, the DNA is TGCGCCAGCAGCTTCCGGGACACCTACGAGCAGTACTTC.